This T cell receptor (beta chain) was obtained from a study of blood T cell repertoires in COVID-19. Whole-study context: Specimens from acute and convalescent COVID-19 originated in the United States, Italy and Spain.

CDR1 and CDR2 from the germline V gene are MGHRA and YSYEKL. The ends lost 3 bases at V and 8 bases at J; junction bases unmatched: 6. The CDR3 runs to 14 residues. Generated by immunoSEQ multiplex PCR, the TCRdb table keeps only in-frame clones and is missing some. The sample yields 65,000 to 75,000 clones, roughly 90% seen once. The TCR sequence derives from a man between 50 and 59 years old with acute or convalescent COVID-19. The rearrangement links TRBV4-1 to TRBJ1-2; 10 bases map to TRBD1. The source material was peripheral blood. DNA of the CDR3: TGCGCCAGCAGCCATATAGGACAGGGGGACGGCTACACCTTC. Residues: CASSHIGQGDGYTF.